Below are 8 T cell receptor beta chains sequenced from a single sample in a study of blood T cell repertoires in COVID-19. TCRdb keeps only in-frame clones here, not all; method: immunoSEQ multiplex PCR. The table records some 280,000 clones, 89% of them present only once. The sample was peripheral blood. Receptors originate from a woman aged 40 to 50 who had recovered from COVID-19.

The genes are TRBV5-8 and TRBJ2-5; D might be TRBD2 (7 bases). This CDR3 is 16 amino acids long. V was cut by 4 bases and J by 4 bases, with 20 bases left in between. Germline V gene data show CDR1 as SGHTS and CDR2 as YDEGEE. The CDR3 sequence: CASSPSPGGAGETQYF. Here the CDR3 DNA reads TGTGCCAGCAGCCCTTCTCCTGGGGGGGCTGGAGAGACCCAGTACTTC. Supplemented by reference TRBV5-8 and TRBJ2-5, the full variable domain reads EAGVTQSPTHLIKTRGQQATLRCSPISGHTSVYWYQQALGLGLQFLLWYDEGEERNRGNFPPRFSGRQFPNYSSELNVNALELEDSALYLCASSPSPGGAGETQYFGPGTRLLVL.

The gene calls are TRBV15 and TRBJ2-2, with D unclear. The germline CDR1 and CDR2 sequences are LNHNV and YYDKDF (reference sequence). Trimming pared 0 bases from V and 1 base from J, leaving 3 bases between. There are 14 residues in the CDR3. Here the CDR3 DNA reads TGTGCCACCAGCAGAGAACTGAACACCGGGGAGCTGTTTTTT. Its translation: CATSRELNTGELFF.

This chain links TRBV18 with TRBJ2-7; 11 positions agree with TRBD2. This CDR3 spans 17 amino acids. Per germline, CDR1 KGHSH and CDR2 LQKENI. Germline trimming cut 1 base from V and 0 bases from J; bases unmatched to any gene: 5. The CDR3, as DNA: TGTGCCAGCTCACCACGGGCACTAGCGGGAGTCTCCTACGAGCAGTACTTC. Translated, it gives CASSPRALAGVSYEQYF.

The rearrangement joins TRBV27 to TRBJ1-5; D is unclear. CDR3 size: 14 residues. Between the trimmed V and J ends, which lost 6 bases and 0 bases, there was a span of 9 bases. Germline-derived CDR1 and CDR2 are MNHEY and SMNVEV (reference sequence). CDR3 in DNA: TGTGCCAGCAGATCCCCGTATAGCAATCAGCCCCAGCATTTT. It encodes CASRSPYSNQPQHF.

This chain joins TRBV29-1 and TRBJ2-7; 7 nucleotides align to TRBD1. Germline CDR1 and CDR2: SQVTM and ANQGSEA. V lost 8 bases and J lost 6; bases outside the gene matches: 10. The CDR3 extends over 12 amino acids. DNA of the CDR3: TGCAGCTGTCAGTTGGCAGGGGGCGAGCAGTACTTC. Protein sequence: CSCQLAGGEQYF.

In this sample, this clone turned up once. The J gene is TRBJ2-3, the V gene TRBV18, with TRBD1 as a possible D gene (6 bases). CDR1 is KGHSH and CDR2 is LQKENI in the germline V gene. V was clipped by 4 bases and J by 0 bases, with 14 bases between them. The CDR3 has 16 amino acids. For the CDR3, the DNA is TGTGCCAGCTCACTGAATGCGGACAGTAGCACAGATACGCAGTATTTT. Its translation is CASSLNADSSTDTQYF.

The rearrangement links TRBV11-2 to TRBJ2-7, with TRBD1 matching 9 bases. Looked up from germline, CDR1 is SGHAT and CDR2 is FQNNGV. V lost 1 base to trimming and J lost 4 bases; unmatched junction nucleotides: 8. The CDR3 runs to 16 residues. The CDR3 DNA reads as TGTGCCAGCAGCTTAGTGGGGGGACAGGGTGCTTACGAGCAGTACTTC. It translates to CASSLVGGQGAYEQYF.

V gene TRBV5-1 combines with J gene TRBJ2-1; TRBD1 aligns across 8 bases. CDR3 size: 15 residues. J gave up 9 bases and V 0 bases, and 8 bases lay outside the gene matches. Germline CDR1 and CDR2: SGHRS and YFSETQ. In nucleotides, the CDR3 is TGCGCCAGCAGCTTGGCCCCAGGGGGCGCGGGTGAGCAGTTCTTC. Translating it yields CASSLAPGGAGEQFF. The full variable domain, with the rest looked up from reference TRBV5-1 and TRBJ2-1, is KAGVTQTPRYLIKTRGQQVTLSCSPISGHRSVSWYQQTPGQGLQFLFEYFSETQRNKGNFPGRFSGRQFSNSRSEMNVSTLELGDSALYLCASSLAPGGAGEQFFGPGTRLTVL.